A single sample gave rise to the 4 T cell receptor beta chains below, sequenced in a study of blood T cell repertoires in COVID-19. TCRdb keeps only in-frame clones here, not all; method: immunoSEQ multiplex PCR. The sample has 200,000 to 250,000 clones; around four fifths are singletons. Sequencing was done on a sample of PBMCs or T cells enriched from blood (not recorded which). These receptors originate from a woman aged 50 to 60 who had been exposed to COVID-19.

The chain recombines TRBV11-2 with TRBJ1-2, with 8 bases that match TRBD1. Germline CDR1 reads SGHAT; CDR2 reads FQNNGV. The CDR3 is 13 amino acids. V lost 5 bases and J lost 8; bases outside the gene matches: 7. The CDR3 sequence: CASSRTGGRGYTF. Written as DNA, the CDR3 is TGTGCCAGCAGCAGAACAGGGGGAAGGGGCTACACCTTC.

This chain joins TRBV24-1 and TRBJ1-1; 7 bases agree with TRBD1. The germline V gene has CDR1 KGHDR and CDR2 SFDVKD. The junction had 3 bases not matched to a gene; V was cut back by 4 bases and J by 5 bases. The CDR3 consists of 13 residues. The CDR3 here is CATSEQGGTEAFF. The CDR3, as DNA: TGTGCCACCAGTGAGCAGGGGGGAACTGAAGCTTTCTTT.

This chain joins TRBV7-2 and TRBJ1-2; D gene ambiguous. The CDR3 consists of 14 residues. Between the trimmed V and J ends, which lost 1 base and 1 base, there was a span of 7 bases. Germline V gene sequence: CDR1 SGHTA, CDR2 FQGNSA. CDR3 residues: CASSLGLRNYGYTF. CDR3 DNA sequence: TGTGCCAGCAGCTTAGGCCTACGTAACTATGGCTACACCTTC.

This rearrangement joins TRBV27 to TRBJ1-1; the match to TRBD1 covers 9 bases. Germline assignment: CDR1 MNHEY and CDR2 SMNVEV (reference sequence). The CDR3 totals 14 residues. The V segment lost 6 bases and the J segment 1 base; nucleotides outside the gene matches: 3. CDR3 in DNA: TGTGCCAGCAGGACAGGGGGGGGGAACACTGAAGCTTTCTTT. Translated, it gives CASRTGGGNTEAFF.